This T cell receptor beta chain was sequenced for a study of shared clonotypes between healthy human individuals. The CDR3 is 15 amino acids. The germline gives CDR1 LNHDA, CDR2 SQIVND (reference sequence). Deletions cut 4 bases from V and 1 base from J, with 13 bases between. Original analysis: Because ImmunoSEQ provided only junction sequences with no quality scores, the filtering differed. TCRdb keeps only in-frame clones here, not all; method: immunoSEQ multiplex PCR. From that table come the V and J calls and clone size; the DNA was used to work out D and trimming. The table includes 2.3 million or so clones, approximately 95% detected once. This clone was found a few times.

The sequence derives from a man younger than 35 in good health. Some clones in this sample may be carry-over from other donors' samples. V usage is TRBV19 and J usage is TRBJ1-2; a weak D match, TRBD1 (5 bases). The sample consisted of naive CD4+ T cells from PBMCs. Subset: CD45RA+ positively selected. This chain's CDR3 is CASSTGDGRNYGYTF. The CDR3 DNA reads TGTGCCAGTAGTACGGGGGACGGCCGTAACTATGGCTACACCTTC.